The 27 T cell receptor beta chains in this list originate from one sample, sequenced in a study of blood T cell repertoires in COVID-19. Generated by immunoSEQ multiplex PCR, the TCRdb table keeps only in-frame clones and is missing some. The data show approximately 130,000 clones, about 80% seen once. Sequences were obtained from peripheral blood. The origin of the receptors is a human donor in a cohort sampled during active COVID-19.

This clone was seen only once. J is TRBJ2-7 and V is TRBV28; D is possibly TRBD2 (6 bases). Per germline, CDR1 MDHEN and CDR2 SYDVKM. The V and J ends lost 8 bases and 0 bases respectively, with 26 bases between them. This CDR3 is built from 18 residues. The CDR3 loop is CASSHPPGLWTSSYEQYF. The CDR3 coding sequence is TGTGCCAGCTCTCACCCGCCGGGACTCTGGACGTCCTCCTACGAGCAGTACTTC.

V gene TRBV28 combines with J gene TRBJ2-1; 8 positions match TRBD1. Germline loops: CDR1 MDHEN, CDR2 SYDVKM. This CDR3 has 14 residues. V lost 8 bases to trimming and J lost 8 bases; unmatched junction nucleotides: 11. CDR3 in DNA: TGTGCCAGCCACGGACAGGGAGGTGTCTATGAGCAGTTCTTC. Translated, it gives CASHGQGGVYEQFF.

The chain uses TRBV16 and TRBJ1-2, with 7 bases matching TRBD1. The CDR3 length is 14 residues. V gave up 6 bases and J gave up 0 bases; unmatched junction bases: 4. CDR1 is KGHSY, CDR2 FQNENV, per germline. The CDR3 protein is CASSRDSSNYGYTF. The CDR3 nucleotides read TGTGCCAGCAGTCGGGACAGCTCTAACTATGGCTACACCTTC.

This clone was picked up a small number of times. The chain links TRBV7-7 to TRBJ1-1; D is undetermined. The CDR3 is 15 amino acids. Per germline, CDR1 SSHAT and CDR2 FNYEAQ (reference sequence). V was pared by 3 bases and J by 1 base, with 12 bases between. The CDR3 DNA is TGTGCCAGCAGCTTCTGCGGGTGGACGAACACTGAAGCTTTCTTT. Residues: CASSFCGWTNTEAFF.

The chain links TRBV23-1 to TRBJ2-3; 7 bases align to TRBD1. TRBV23-1 is marked as an open reading frame, function uncertain. This CDR3 is 15 amino acids long. The ends lost 3 bases at V and 6 bases at J; junction bases unmatched: 9. The CDR3 DNA reads TGCGCCAGCAGTCATGGACAGGTGCTTGGGGATACGCAGTATTTT. Translation: CASSHGQVLGDTQYF.

V gene TRBV5-6 combines with J gene TRBJ1-1; D remains unclear. Trimming cost V 3 bases and J 6 bases, with 9 bases left between them. CDR1 is SGHDT, CDR2 YYEEEE, per germline. The CDR3 runs to 12 residues. CDR3 sequence reads: CASSSARAEAFF. CDR3 DNA: TGTGCCAGCAGCTCTGCACGGGCTGAAGCTTTCTTT.

The chain couples TRBV5-6 to TRBJ1-1; 8 bases map to TRBD1. The CDR3 runs 16 residues. CDR1 is SGHDT and CDR2 is YYEEEE in the germline V gene. The V and J ends lost 2 bases and 5 bases, in that order; junction bases with no gene match: 11. The CDR3 DNA is TGTGCCAGCAGCTTACCGGGACAGGCGGCTTTAACTGAAGCTTTCTTT. Its protein is CASSLPGQAALTEAFF.

The chain couples TRBV5-4 to TRBJ2-1; possible D gene TRBD2, 6 bases. CDR3 length equals 14 residues. Trimming removed 4 bases at V and 10 bases at J, with 18 bases between. CDR1 SGHNT and CDR2 YYREEE come from the germline V gene (reference sequence). This CDR3 is CASSLIGTPGEQFF. The CDR3 nucleotides are TGTGCCAGCAGCCTAATAGGGACTCCGGGGGAGCAGTTCTTC.

The V and J genes are TRBV5-1 and TRBJ1-2; D unresolved. Trimming took 0 bases from V and 3 from J, leaving 9 bases between them. The germline V gene encodes CDR1 SGHRS and CDR2 YFSETQ. The CDR3 is 14 residues long. The CDR3 sequence is CASSLAMADYGYTF. The CDR3 nucleotides read TGCGCCAGCAGCTTGGCTATGGCGGACTATGGCTACACCTTC.

This chain joins TRBV25-1 and TRBJ2-7, with 8 bases that match TRBD1. The CDR3 is 16 residues long. The ends lost 2 bases at V and 0 bases at J; junction bases unmatched: 6. Per the germline V gene, CDR1 is MGHDK and CDR2 is SYGVNS. CDR3 DNA: TGTGCCAGCAGTGAAGGTAAGACAGGGGTCTCCTACGAGCAGTACTTC. The encoded protein is CASSEGKTGVSYEQYF.

The chain recombines TRBV27 with TRBJ2-2, with 8 bases aligning to TRBD2. J lost 13 bases, V lost 4 bases, and 11 bases had no gene match. The CDR3 covers 14 residues. Germline CDR1 and CDR2: MNHEY and SMNVEV (reference sequence). Here the CDR3 DNA reads TGTGCCAGCAGTTCCGCCCCTAGCGGGCCGGCGCTGTTTTTT. This gives the protein CASSSAPSGPALFF.

This chain links TRBV4-1 with TRBJ2-3; possible D gene TRBD2, 5 bases. The V gene lost 5 bases and the J gene lost 2 bases, with 11 bases spanning the gap. This CDR3 has 14 residues. The germline V gene has CDR1 MGHRA and CDR2 YSYEKL. For the CDR3, the DNA is TGCGCCAGCAGCTTCCGGGATCTCACAGATACGCAGTATTTT. Translating it yields CASSFRDLTDTQYF.

This CDR3 is CASSRGGSETQYF. The DNA for the CDR3 is TGTGCCAGCAGCCGAGGGGGCTCAGAGACCCAGTACTTC. The V and J genes are TRBV3-1 (or the pseudogene TRBV3-2) and TRBJ2-5, with 7 bases lining up with TRBD1. There are 13 residues in the CDR3. V lost 4 bases and J lost 4; bases outside the gene matches: 3. Germline-derived CDR1 and CDR2 are LGHDT and YNNKEL (reference sequence).

This clone occurred once. The genes are TRBV6-5 and TRBJ1-5; maybe TRBD1 (5 bases). Deletions cut 2 bases from V and 5 bases from J, with 7 bases between. Germline V gene sequence: CDR1 MNHEY, CDR2 SVGAGI. The CDR3 is 13 residues long. The DNA of the CDR3 is TGTGCCAGCAGTTACACCAGGGATCAGCCCCAGCATTTT. It yields the protein CASSYTRDQPQHF.

This sequence joins TRBV6-6 and TRBJ1-2; 8 bases align to TRBD1. CDR3 length: 14 residues. V was pared by 3 bases and J by 4 bases, with 4 bases of the junction left unmatched. Germline V gene lookup returns CDR1 MNHNY and CDR2 SVGAGI (reference sequence). CDR3 bases: TGTGCCAGCAGTTATGGTACAGGGGGCTATGGCTACACCTTC. Residues: CASSYGTGGYGYTF.

The J gene is TRBJ2-2, the V gene TRBV5-6; TRBD1 agrees at 8 bases. The trim removed 1 base at V and 5 bases at J, leaving 4 bases unmatched. From germline, CDR1 is SGHDT and CDR2 YYEEEE. This CDR3 is 15 amino acids long. CDR3 DNA sequence: TGTGCCAGCAGCTTGCTGGACAGGGATACCGGGGAGCTGTTTTTT. This codes for CASSLLDRDTGELFF.

The chain combines TRBV18 with TRBJ1-5; the match to TRBD1 covers 9 bases. Looked up from germline, CDR1 is KGHSH and CDR2 is LQKENI. Trimming cost V 2 bases and J 2 bases; bases outside gene matches: 4. The CDR3 covers 16 residues. The CDR3 nucleotides read TGTGCCAGCTCACCAGCGGGACAGGGAGGCAATCAGCCCCAGCATTTT. Amino acids: CASSPAGQGGNQPQHF.

The chain couples TRBV3-1 (or the pseudogene TRBV3-2) to TRBJ2-7; D is unclear. The V and J ends lost 0 bases and 3 bases respectively, with 12 bases between them. CDR1 is LGHDT and CDR2 is YNNKEL in the germline V gene (reference sequence). The CDR3 sequence is 15 residues long. Written as DNA, the CDR3 is TGTGCCAGCAGCCAAGAGTCCTTAAATATCTACGAGCAGTACTTC. As protein: CASSQESLNIYEQYF.

This clone was counted a few times. V gene TRBV9 combines with J gene TRBJ2-3; D perhaps matches TRBD2 (6 bases). CDR3 length: 15 amino acids. The ends were cut back, 4 bases at V and 6 bases at J, with 18 bases in the middle. Germline CDR1 and CDR2: SGDLS and YYNGEE. The CDR3 reads CASSLWGETWDTQYF. CDR3 in DNA: TGTGCCAGCAGCCTCTGGGGGGAAACGTGGGATACGCAGTATTTT.

The rearrangement joins TRBV18 to TRBJ1-2; 7 nucleotides agree with TRBD1. V lost 3 bases, J lost 1 base, and 5 bases stayed unmatched. Germline CDR1 and CDR2: KGHSH and LQKENI. The CDR3 length is 15 residues. CDR3 sequence (DNA): TGTGCCAGCTCACCTACAGGGGACAGTAACTATGGCTACACCTTC. Translating it yields CASSPTGDSNYGYTF.

This rearrangement joins TRBV10-2 to TRBJ1-1; a weak D match, TRBD1 (6 bases). This CDR3 is built from 15 residues. V lost 7 bases and J lost 3, with 18 bases in between. Germline CDR1 reads WSHSY; CDR2 reads SAAADI. For the CDR3, the DNA is TGCGCCAGCACCGGGGGGGGCAGGGTCGACACTGAAGCTTTCTTT. It translates to CASTGGGRVDTEAFF.

This clone was seen more than once but under ten times. The genes are TRBV10-3 and TRBJ2-1; 9 bases agree with TRBD1. CDR1 and CDR2 from the germline V gene are ENHRY and SYGVKD. This CDR3 has 17 amino acids. Losses at the gene ends were 2 bases for V and 5 bases for J; bases not matched to a gene: 10. CDR3: CAISERQDRGPNNEQFF. The DNA for the CDR3 is TGTGCCATCAGTGAGCGCCAGGACAGGGGACCCAACAATGAGCAGTTCTTC.

The CDR3, as DNA: TGTGCCAGCAGCCCAGGGGCGGATACGCAGTATTTT. This sequence encodes CASSPGADTQYF. The chain recombines TRBV9 with TRBJ2-3; tentative D call: TRBD1 (6 bases). V was trimmed by 4 bases and J by 6 bases, leaving 9 bases between them. The CDR3 is 12 amino acids. Germline V gene lookup returns CDR1 SGDLS and CDR2 YYNGEE.

The V call is TRBV10-1, the J call TRBJ2-7, with 9 bases matching TRBD1. V was clipped by 7 bases and J by 4 bases; unmatched bases: 8. Germline lookup yields CDR1 WNHNN and CDR2 SYGVQD (reference sequence). CDR3 size: 14 residues. This chain's CDR3 is CASTNRGRGYEQYF. Here the CDR3 DNA reads TGCGCCAGCACCAACAGGGGGCGCGGTTACGAGCAGTACTTC.

The chain links TRBV2 to TRBJ1-6; the match to TRBD1 covers 10 bases. The germline CDR1 and CDR2 sequences are SNHLY and FYNNEI. The CDR3 spans 15 residues. V shed 6 bases, J shed 9 bases, and the junction held 8 bases outside the gene matches. CDR3 sequence reads: CASRATGTGVSPLHF. The CDR3 DNA reads TGTGCCAGCAGGGCTACCGGGACAGGGGTTTCACCCCTCCACTTT.

The chain recombines TRBV29-1 with TRBJ1-1; the match to TRBD1 covers 11 bases. V was pared by 6 bases and J by 5 bases, with 14 bases of the junction left unmatched. The CDR3 covers 16 residues. CDR1 and CDR2 from the germline V gene are SQVTM and ANQGSEA. CDR3 residues: CSVKLTGTGGITEAFF. The DNA of the CDR3 is TGCAGCGTAAAACTCACCGGGACAGGGGGAATTACTGAAGCTTTCTTT.

The count of this clone is one. V is TRBV15 and J is TRBJ2-4; 13 positions match TRBD2. V gave up 1 base and J gave up 12 bases; unmatched junction bases: 6. The CDR3 is 15 amino acids. Germline CDR1 is LNHNV and CDR2 is YYDKDF (reference sequence). The CDR3 DNA reads TGTGCCACCAGCAGAGGGGGGACTAGCGGGGCTACTCAGTACTTC. Its translation is CATSRGGTSGATQYF.